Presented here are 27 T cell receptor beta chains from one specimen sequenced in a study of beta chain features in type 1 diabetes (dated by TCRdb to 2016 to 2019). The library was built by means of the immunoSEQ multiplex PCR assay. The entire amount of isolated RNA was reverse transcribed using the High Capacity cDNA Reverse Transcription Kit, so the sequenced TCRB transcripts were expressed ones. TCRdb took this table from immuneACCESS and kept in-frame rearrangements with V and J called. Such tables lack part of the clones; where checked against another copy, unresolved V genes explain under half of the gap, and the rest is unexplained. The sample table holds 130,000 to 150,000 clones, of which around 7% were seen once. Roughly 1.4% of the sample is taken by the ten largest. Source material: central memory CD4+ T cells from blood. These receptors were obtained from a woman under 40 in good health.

CDR3: CASSPPRTVYNEQFF. CDR3 in DNA: TGTGCCAGCAGCCCACCAAGGACAGTCTACAATGAGCAGTTCTTC. V is TRBV9 and J is TRBJ2-1; a weak D match, TRBD1 (6 bases). The CDR3 covers 15 residues. Trimming cost V 4 bases and J 3 bases, with 14 bases left between them. The germline gives CDR1 SGDLS, CDR2 YYNGEE.

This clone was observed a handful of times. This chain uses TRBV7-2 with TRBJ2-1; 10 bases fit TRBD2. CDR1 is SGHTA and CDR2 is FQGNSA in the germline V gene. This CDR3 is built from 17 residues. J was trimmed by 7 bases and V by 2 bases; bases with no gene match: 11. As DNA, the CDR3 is TGTGCCAGCAGCTTAAACCCCCAAGCGGGAGGGGGGAATGAGCAGTTCTTC. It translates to CASSLNPQAGGGNEQFF.

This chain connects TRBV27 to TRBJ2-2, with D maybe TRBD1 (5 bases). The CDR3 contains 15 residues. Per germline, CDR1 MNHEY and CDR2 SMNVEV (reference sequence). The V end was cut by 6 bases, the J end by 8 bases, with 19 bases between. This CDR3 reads CASRSGQSHFGELFF. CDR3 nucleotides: TGTGCCAGCAGGAGTGGACAATCCCATTTTGGGGAGCTGTTTTTT.

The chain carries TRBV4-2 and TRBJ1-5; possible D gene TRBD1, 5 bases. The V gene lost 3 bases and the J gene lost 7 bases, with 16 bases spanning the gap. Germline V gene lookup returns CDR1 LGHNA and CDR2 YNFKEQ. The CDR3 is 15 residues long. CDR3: CASSQTPDPGQPQHF. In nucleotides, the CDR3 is TGTGCCAGCAGCCAGACCCCGGACCCAGGGCAGCCCCAGCATTTT.

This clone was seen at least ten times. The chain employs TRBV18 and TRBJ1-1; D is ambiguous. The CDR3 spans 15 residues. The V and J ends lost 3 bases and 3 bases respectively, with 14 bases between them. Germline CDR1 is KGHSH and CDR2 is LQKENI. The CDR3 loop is CASSPRSLRDTEAFF. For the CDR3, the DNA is TGTGCCAGCTCACCCCGGAGCCTACGGGACACTGAAGCTTTCTTT.

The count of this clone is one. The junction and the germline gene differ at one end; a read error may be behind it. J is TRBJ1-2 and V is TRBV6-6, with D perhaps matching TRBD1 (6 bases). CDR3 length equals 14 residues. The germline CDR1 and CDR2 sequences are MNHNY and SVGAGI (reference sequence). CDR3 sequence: CASRNGQGLWVFEF. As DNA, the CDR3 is TGTGCCAGCAGAAACGGCCAGGGGTTGTGGGTATTCGAATTC.

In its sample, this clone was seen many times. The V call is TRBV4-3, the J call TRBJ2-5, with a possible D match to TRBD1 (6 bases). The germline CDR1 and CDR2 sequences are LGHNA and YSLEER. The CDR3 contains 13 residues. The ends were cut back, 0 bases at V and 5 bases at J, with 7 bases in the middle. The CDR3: CASSQDQGETQYF. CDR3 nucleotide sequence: TGCGCCAGCAGCCAAGATCAGGGGGAGACCCAGTACTTC.

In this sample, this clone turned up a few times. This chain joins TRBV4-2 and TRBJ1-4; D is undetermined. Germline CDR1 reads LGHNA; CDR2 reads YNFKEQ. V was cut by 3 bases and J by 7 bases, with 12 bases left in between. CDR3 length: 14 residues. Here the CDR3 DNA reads TGTGCCAGCAGCCAGGAATATATAGCTGAAAAACTGTTTTTT. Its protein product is CASSQEYIAEKLFF.

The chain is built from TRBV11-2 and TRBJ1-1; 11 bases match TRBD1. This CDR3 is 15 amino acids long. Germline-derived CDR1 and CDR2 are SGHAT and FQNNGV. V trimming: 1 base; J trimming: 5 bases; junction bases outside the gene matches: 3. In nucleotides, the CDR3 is TGTGCCAGCAGCTTAGCGGGGACAGGGGGAACTGAAGCTTTCTTT. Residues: CASSLAGTGGTEAFF.

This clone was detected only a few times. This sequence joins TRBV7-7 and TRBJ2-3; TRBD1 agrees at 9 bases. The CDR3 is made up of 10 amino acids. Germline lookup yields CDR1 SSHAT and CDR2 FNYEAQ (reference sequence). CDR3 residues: CDRGPDTQYF. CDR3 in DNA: TGTGACAGGGGGCCAGATACGCAGTATTTT. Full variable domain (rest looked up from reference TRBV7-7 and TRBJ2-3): GAGVSQSPRYKVTKRGQDVTLRCDPISSHATLYWYQQALGQGPEFLTYFNYEAQPDKSGLPSDRFSAERPEGSISTLTIQRTEQRDSAMYRCDRGPDTQYFGPGTRLTVL.

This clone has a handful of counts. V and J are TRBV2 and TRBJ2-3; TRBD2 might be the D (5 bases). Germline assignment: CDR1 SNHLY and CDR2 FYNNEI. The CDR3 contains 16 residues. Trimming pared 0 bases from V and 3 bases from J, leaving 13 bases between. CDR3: CASSEAEAVATDTQYF. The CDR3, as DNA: TGTGCCAGCAGTGAAGCGGAGGCAGTCGCGACAGATACGCAGTATTTT.

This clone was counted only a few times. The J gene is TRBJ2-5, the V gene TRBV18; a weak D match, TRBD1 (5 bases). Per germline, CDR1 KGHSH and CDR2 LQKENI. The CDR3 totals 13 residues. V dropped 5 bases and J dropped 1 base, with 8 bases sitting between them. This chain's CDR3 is CASSAGIQETQYF. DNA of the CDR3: TGTGCCAGCTCAGCAGGGATCCAAGAGACCCAGTACTTC.

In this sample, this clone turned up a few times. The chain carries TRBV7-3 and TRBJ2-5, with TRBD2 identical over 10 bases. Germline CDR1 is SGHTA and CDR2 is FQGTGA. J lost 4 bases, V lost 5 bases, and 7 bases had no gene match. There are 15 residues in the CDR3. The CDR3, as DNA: TGTGCCAGCAGCCCGACTAGCGGGTTTGGAGAGACCCAGTACTTC. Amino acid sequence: CASSPTSGFGETQYF.

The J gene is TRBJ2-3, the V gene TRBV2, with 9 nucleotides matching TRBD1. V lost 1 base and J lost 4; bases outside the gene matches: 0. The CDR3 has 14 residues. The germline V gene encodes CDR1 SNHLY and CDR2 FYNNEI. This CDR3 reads CASSEGQGADTQYF. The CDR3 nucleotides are TGTGCCAGCAGTGAAGGACAGGGGGCAGATACGCAGTATTTT. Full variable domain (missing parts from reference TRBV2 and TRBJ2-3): EPEVTQTPSHQVTQMGQEVILRCVPISNHLYFYWYRQILGQKVEFLVSFYNNEISEKSEIFDDQFSVERPDGSNFTLKIRSTKLEDSAMYFCASSEGQGADTQYFGPGTRLTVL.

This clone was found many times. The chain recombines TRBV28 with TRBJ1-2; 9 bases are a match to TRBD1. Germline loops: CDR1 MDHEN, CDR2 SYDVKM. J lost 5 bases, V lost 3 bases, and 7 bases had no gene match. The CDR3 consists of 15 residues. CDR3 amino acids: CASSLGQGTAYGYTF. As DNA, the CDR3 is TGTGCCAGCAGTTTGGGACAGGGAACGGCATATGGCTACACCTTC.

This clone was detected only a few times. CDR3: CASSYSGRGTGELFF. DNA for the CDR3: TGTGCCAGCAGTTACAGCGGGAGGGGAACCGGGGAGCTGTTTTTT. The chain has TRBV6-5 and TRBJ2-2; 10 bases are shared with TRBD2. CDR1 MNHEY and CDR2 SVGAGI come from the germline V gene. The CDR3 is made up of 15 amino acids. V gave up 2 bases and J gave up 5 bases; unmatched junction bases: 2.

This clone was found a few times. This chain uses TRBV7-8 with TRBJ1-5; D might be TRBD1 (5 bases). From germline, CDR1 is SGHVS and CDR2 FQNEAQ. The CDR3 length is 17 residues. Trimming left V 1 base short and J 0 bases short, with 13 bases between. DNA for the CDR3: TGTGCCAGCAGCTTAGTAGGGGCGGCCCTTAGCAATCAGCCCCAGCATTTT. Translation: CASSLVGAALSNQPQHF.

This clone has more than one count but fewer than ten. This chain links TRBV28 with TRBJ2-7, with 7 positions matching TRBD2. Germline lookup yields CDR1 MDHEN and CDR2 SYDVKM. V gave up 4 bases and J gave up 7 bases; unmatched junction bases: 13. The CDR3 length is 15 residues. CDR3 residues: CASSSPSGVLGEQYF. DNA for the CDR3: TGTGCCAGCAGTTCTCCTAGCGGAGTCCTGGGTGAGCAGTACTTC.

CDR3 loop: CASSSLAYEQYF. In DNA form, the CDR3 reads TGTGCCAGCAGTTCCCTCGCCTACGAGCAGTACTTC. This chain uses TRBV6-6 with TRBJ2-7; D remains unclear. The germline V and J ends were trimmed by 4 bases and 2 bases, with 6 bases remaining between them. This CDR3 is built from 12 residues. Germline CDR1 and CDR2: MNHNY and SVGAGI (reference sequence).

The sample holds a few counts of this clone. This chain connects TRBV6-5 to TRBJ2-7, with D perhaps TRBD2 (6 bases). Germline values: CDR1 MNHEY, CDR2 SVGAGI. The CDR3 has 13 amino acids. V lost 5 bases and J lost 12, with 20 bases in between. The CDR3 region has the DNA TGTGCCAGCAGTACCGGACTATCTACGGAGGCGTACTTC. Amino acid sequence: CASSTGLSTEAYF.

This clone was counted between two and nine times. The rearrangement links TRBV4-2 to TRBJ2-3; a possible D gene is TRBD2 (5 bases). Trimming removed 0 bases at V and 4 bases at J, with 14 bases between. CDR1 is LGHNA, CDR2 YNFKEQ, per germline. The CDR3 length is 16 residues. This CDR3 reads CASSQEGTGSADTQYF. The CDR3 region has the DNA TGTGCCAGCAGCCAAGAAGGAACGGGGAGCGCAGATACGCAGTATTTT.

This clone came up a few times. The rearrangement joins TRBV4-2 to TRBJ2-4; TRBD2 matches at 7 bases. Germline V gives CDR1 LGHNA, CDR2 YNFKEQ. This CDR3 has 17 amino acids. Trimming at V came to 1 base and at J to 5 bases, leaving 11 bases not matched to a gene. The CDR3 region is CASSQGGGAGPENIQYF. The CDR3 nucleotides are TGTGCCAGCAGCCAAGGGGGAGGAGCGGGACCGGAAAACATTCAGTACTTC.

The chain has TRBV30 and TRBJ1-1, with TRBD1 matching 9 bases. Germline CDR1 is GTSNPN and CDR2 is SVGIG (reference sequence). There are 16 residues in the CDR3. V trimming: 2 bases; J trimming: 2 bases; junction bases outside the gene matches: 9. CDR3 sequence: CAWSLRPGQGNTEAFF. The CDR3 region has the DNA TGTGCCTGGAGTTTGCGCCCGGGACAGGGAAACACTGAAGCTTTCTTT.

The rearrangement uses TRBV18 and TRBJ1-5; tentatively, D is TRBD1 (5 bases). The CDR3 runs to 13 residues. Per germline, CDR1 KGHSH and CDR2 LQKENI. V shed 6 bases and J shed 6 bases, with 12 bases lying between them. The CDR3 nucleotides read TGTGCCAGCTCGTCGAGTCAGGGTCAGCCCCAGCATTTT. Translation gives CASSSSQGQPQHF.

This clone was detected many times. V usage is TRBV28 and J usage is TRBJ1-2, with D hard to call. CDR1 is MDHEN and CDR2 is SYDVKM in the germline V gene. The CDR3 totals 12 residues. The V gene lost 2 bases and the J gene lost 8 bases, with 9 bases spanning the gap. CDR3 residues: CASSLGLPGYTF. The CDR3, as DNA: TGTGCCAGCAGTTTAGGACTGCCGGGCTACACCTTC.

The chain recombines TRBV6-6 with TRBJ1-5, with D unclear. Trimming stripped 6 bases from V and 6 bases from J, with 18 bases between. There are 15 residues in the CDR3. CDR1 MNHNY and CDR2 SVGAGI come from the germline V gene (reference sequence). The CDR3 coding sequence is TGTGCCAGCAGCCTACTCGGGGTGTCAGGTCAGCCCCAGCATTTT. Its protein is CASSLLGVSGQPQHF.

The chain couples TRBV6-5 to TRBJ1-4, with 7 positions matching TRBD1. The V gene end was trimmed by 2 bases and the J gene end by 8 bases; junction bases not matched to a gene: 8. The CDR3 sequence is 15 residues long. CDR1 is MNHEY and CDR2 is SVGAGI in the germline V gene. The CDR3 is CASSYGGQMGEKLFF. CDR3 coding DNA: TGTGCCAGCAGTTACGGGGGACAGATGGGGGAAAAACTGTTTTTT.